This T cell receptor beta chain is drawn from a study of Graves' ophthalmopathy and Graves' hyperthyroidism. This clonotype was recorded many times. Its antigen remains unknown. Hyperthyroidism patients, aged 18 to 65, were newly diagnosed, under 2 months' duration. The germline V gene has CDR1 MGHDK and CDR2 SYGVNS. With 8 bases removed from V and 7 bases from J, the gap between germline ends came to 12 bases. The CDR3 contains 13 residues. Study-wide results and limits: A 13-signature model separated ophthalmopathy from stable hyperthyroidism, reaching 85% to 90% sensitivity and less than 83% specificity cross-validated.

The authors amplified TCR beta CDR3 regions, and they did so from RNA transcripts for repertoire sequencing. HTBI primers were employed in first-round RT-PCR, then a second-round multiplex PCR followed. TCRdb passed the multiplex PCR reads through MiXCR, listing each CDR3 protein once. The profile shows roughly 1.1 million distinct CDR3 sequences, about 35% of them singletons. The chain uses TRBV25-1 and TRBJ1-6; perhaps TRBD1 as D (5 bases). Input material: peripheral blood or thyroid tissue (not recorded which). The clonotype was recovered from an adult man with Graves' hyperthyroidism. In nucleotides, the CDR3 is TGTGCCAGCCAGGACACTTCCAATTCACCCCTCCACTTT. Translated: CASQDTSNSPLHF.